This TCR beta chain was documented in a study of cytomegalovirus exposure and HLA in healthy donors. Turning to the study itself: A later analysis reported the 90 to 150 validation repertoires used the same platform as the approximately 670 first-cohort repertoires.

Study-wide results and limits: It was found in a later analysis that first-cohort TCR clusters tended to co-occur in the 90 to 150 validation repertoires. A classifier reportedly called cytomegalovirus status with high sensitivity and specificity.

Produced via immunoSEQ multiplex PCR; TCRdb's table is partial and in-frame only. The data show some 180,000 clones, with around 80% seen just once and roughly 1.2% held by the top ten. A word on this clone: Antigen unknown.

CDR3 size: 13 residues. Trimming stripped 3 bases from V and 5 bases from J, with 10 bases between. In germline, CDR1 is KGHSH, CDR2 LQKENI. The chain recombines TRBV18 with TRBJ2-5; D is perhaps TRBD1 (5 bases). The specimen sequenced was PBMCs. The source is a woman in her twenties or thirties in good health and CMV-seronegative. This CDR3 is CASSPDSAETQYF. In nucleotides, the CDR3 is TGTGCCAGCTCACCCGACAGCGCCGAGACCCAGTACTTC.